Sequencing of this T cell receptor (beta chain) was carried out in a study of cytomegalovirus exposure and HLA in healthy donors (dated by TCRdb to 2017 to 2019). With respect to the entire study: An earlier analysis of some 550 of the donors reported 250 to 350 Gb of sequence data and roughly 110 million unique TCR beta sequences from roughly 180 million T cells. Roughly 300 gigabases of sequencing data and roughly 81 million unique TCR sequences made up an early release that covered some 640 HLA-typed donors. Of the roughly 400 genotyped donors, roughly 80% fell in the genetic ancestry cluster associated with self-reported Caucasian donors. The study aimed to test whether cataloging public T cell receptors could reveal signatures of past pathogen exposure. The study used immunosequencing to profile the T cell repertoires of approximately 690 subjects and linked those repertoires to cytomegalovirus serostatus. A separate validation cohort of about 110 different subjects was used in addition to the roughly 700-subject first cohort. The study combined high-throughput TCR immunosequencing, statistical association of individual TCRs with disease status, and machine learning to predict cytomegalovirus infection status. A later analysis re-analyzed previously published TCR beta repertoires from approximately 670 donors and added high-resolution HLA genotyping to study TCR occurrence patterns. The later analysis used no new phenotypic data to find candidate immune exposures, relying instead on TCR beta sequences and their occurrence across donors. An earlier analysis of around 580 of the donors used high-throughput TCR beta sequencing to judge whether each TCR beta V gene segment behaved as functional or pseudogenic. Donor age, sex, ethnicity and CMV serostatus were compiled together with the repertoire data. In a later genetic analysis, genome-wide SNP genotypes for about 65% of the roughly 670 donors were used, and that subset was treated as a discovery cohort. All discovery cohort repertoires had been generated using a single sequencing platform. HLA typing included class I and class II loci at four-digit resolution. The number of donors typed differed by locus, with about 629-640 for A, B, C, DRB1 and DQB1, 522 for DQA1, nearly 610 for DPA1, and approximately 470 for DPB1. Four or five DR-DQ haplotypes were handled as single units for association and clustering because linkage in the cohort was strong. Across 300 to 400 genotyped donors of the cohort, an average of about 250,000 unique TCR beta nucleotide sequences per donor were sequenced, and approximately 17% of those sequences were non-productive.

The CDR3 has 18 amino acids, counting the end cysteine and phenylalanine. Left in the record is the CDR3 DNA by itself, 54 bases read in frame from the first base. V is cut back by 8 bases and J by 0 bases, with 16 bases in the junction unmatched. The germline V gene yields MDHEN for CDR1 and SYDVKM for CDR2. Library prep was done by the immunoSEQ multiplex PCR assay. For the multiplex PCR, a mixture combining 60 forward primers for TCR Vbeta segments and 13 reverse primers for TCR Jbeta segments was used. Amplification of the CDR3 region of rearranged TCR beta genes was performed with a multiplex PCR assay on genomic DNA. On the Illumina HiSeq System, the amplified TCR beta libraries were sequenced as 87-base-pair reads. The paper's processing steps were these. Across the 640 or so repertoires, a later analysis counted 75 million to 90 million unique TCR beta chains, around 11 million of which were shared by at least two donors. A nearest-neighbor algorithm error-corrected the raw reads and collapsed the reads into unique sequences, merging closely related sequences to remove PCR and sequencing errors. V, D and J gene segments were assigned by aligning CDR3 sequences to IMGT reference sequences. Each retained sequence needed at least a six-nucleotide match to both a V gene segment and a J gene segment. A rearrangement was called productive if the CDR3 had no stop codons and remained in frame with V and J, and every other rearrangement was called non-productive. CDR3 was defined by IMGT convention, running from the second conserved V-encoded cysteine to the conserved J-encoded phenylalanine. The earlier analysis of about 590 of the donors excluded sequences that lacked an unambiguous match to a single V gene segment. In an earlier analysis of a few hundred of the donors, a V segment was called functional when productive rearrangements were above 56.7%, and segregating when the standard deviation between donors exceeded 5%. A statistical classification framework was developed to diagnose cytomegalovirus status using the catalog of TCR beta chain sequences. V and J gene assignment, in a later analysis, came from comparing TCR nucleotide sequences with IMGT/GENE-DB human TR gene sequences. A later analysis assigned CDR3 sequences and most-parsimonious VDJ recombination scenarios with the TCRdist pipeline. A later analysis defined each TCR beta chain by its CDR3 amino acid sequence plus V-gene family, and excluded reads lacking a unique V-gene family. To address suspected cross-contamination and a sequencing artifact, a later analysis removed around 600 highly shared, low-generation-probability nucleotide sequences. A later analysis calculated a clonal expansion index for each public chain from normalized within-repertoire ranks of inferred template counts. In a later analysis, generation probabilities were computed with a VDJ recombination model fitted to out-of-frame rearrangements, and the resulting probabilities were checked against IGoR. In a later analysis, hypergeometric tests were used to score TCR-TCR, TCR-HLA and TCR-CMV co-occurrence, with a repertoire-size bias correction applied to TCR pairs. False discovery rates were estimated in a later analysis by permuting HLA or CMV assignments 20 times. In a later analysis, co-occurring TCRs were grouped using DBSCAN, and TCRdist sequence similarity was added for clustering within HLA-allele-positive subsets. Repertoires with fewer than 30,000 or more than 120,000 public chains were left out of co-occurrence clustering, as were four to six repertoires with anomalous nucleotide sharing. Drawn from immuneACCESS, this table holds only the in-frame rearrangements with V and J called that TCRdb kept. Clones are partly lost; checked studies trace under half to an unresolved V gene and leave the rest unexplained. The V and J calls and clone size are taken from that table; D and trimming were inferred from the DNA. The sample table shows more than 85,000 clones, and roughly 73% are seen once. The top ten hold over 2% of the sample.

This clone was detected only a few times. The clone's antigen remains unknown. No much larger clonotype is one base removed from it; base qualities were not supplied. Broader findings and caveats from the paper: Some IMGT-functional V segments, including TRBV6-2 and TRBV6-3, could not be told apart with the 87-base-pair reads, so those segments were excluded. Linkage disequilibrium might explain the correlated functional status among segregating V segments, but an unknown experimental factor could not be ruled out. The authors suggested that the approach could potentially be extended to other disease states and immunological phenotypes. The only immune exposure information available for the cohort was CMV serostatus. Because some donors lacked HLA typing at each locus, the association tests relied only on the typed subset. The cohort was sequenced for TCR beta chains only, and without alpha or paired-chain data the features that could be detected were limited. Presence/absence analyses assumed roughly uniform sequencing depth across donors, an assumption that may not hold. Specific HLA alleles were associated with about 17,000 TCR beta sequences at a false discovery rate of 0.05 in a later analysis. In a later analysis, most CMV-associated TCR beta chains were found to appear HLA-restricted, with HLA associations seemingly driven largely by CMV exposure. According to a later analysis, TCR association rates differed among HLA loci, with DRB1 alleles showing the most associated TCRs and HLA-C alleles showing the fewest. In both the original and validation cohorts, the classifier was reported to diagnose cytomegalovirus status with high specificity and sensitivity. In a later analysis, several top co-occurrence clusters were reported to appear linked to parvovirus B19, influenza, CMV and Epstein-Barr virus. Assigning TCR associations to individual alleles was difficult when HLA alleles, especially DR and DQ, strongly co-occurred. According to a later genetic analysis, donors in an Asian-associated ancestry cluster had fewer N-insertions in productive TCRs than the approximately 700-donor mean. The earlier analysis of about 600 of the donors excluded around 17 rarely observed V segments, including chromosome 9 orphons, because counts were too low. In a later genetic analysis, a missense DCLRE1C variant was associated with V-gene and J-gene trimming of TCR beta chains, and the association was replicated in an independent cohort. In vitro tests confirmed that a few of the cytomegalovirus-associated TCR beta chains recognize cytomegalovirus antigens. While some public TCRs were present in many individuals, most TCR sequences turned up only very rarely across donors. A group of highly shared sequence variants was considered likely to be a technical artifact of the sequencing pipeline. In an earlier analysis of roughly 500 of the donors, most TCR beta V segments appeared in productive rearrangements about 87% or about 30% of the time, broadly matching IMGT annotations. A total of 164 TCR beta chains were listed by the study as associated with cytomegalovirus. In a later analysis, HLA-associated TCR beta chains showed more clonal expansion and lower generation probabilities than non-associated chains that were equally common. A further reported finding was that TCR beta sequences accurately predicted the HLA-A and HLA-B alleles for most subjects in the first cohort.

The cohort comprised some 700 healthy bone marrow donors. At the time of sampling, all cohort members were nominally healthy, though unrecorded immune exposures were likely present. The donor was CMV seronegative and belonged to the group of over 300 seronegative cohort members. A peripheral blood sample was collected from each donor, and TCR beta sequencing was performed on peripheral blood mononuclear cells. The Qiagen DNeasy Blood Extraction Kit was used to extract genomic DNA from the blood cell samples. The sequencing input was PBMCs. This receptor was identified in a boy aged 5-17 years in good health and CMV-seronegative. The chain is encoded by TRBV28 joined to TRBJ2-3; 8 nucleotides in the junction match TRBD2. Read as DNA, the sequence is TGTGCCAGCCCCTTCCCGCTAGCGGGCTCCTCCAGCACAGATACGCAGTATTTT. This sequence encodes CASPFPLAGSSSTDTQYF.